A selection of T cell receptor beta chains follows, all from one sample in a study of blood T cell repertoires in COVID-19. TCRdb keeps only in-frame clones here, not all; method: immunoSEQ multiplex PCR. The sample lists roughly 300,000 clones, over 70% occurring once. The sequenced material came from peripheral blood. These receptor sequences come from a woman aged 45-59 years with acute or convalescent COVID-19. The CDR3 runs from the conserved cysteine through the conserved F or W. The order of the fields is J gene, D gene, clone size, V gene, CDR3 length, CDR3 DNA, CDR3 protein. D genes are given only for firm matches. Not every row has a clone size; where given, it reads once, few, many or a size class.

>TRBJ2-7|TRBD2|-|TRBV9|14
TGTGCCAGCAGCGTAGCGGGAGGGCCTCACGAGCAGTACTTC
CASSVAGGPHEQYF
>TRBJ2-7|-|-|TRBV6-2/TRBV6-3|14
TGTGCCAGCAGCCCAGTAGGGGTTACCTACGAGCAGTACTTC
CASSPVGVTYEQYF
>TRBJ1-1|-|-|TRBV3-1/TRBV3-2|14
TGTGCCAGCAGCCAAGATAATTCAGGGCGGGGCGCTTTCTTT
CASSQDNSGRGAFF
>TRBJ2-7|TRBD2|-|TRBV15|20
TGTGCCACCAGCAGAGATATGATCGGATCAACTAGCGGGAGGGCCTACGAGCAGTACTTC
CATSRDMIGSTSGRAYEQYF
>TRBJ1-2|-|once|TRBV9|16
TGTGCCAGCAGCGTCGTCCCAAACGGACATAACTATGGCTACACCTTC
CASSVVPNGHNYGYTF
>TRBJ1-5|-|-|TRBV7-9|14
TGTGCCAGCAGCTTAGAGGGGGGCAATCAGCCCCAGCATTTT
CASSLEGGNQPQHF
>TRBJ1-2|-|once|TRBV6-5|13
TGTGCCAGCAGCCCGGGACTCGGAGGGAGCTACACCTTC
CASSPGLGGSYTF
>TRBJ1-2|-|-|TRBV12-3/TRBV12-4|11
TGTGCCAGCAGCTCGGGGGATGGCTACACCTTC
CASSSGDGYTF
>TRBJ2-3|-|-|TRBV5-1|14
TGCGCCAGCAGCCGGGATGGGGGCACAGATACGCAGTATTTT
CASSRDGGTDTQYF
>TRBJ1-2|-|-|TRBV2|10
TGTGCCAGCCTAGGGAGGGGCTACACCTTC
CASLGRGYTF
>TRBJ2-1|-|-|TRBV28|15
TGTGCCAGCAGTTCAGAGGACAGCTATTACAATGAGCAGTTCTTC
CASSSEDSYYNEQFF